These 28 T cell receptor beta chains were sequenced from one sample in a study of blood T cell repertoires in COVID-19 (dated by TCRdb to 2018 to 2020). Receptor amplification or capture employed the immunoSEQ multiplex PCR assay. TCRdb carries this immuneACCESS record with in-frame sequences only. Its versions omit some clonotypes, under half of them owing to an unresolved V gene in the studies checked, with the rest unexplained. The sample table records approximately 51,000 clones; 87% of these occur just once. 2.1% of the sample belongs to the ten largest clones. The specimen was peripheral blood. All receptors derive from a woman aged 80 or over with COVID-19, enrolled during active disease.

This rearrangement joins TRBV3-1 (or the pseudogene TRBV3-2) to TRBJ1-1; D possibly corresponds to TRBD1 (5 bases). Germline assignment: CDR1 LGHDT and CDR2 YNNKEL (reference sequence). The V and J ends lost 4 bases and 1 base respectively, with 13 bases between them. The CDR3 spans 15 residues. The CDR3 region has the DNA TGTGCCAGCAGCCTACTGACCAGGGCGAACACTGAAGCTTTCTTT. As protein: CASSLLTRANTEAFF.

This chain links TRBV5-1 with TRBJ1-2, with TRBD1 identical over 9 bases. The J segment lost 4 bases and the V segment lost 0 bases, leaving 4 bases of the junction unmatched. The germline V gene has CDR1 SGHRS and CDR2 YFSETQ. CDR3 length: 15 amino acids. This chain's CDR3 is CASSLVGDRAYGYTF. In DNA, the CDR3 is TGCGCCAGCAGCTTGGTGGGGGACAGGGCCTATGGCTACACCTTC.

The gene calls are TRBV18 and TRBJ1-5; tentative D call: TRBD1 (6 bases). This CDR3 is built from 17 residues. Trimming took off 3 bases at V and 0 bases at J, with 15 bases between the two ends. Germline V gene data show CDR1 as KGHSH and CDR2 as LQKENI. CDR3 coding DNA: TGTGCCAGCTCACCCGGTGACAGGAGACATAGCAATCAGCCCCAGCATTTT. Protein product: CASSPGDRRHSNQPQHF.

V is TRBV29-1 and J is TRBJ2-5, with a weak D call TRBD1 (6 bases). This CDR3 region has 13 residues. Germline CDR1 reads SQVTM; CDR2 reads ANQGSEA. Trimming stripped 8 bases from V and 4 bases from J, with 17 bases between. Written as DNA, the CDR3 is TGCAGCTCTGAGGGGGTTACGGGAGAGACCCAGTACTTC. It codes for CSSEGVTGETQYF.

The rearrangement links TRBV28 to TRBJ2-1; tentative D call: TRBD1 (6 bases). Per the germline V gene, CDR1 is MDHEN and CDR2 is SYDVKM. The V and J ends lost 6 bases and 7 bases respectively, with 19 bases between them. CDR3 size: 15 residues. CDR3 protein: CASRLEGHPGNEQFF. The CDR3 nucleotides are TGTGCCAGCAGGCTAGAGGGACACCCCGGGAATGAGCAGTTCTTC.

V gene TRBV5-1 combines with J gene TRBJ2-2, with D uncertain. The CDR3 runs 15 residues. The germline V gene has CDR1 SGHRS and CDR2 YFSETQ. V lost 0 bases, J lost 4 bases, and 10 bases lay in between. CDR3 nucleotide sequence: TGCGCCAGCAGCTTGGTGCAGTCCGCCACCGGGGAGCTGTTTTTT. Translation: CASSLVQSATGELFF.

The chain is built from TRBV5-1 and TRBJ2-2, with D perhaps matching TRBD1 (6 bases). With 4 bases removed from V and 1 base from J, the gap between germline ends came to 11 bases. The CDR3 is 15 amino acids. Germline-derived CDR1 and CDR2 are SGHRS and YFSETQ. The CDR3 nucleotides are TGCGCCAGCAGCAGGGGACACGAGAACACCGGGGAGCTGTTTTTT. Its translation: CASSRGHENTGELFF.

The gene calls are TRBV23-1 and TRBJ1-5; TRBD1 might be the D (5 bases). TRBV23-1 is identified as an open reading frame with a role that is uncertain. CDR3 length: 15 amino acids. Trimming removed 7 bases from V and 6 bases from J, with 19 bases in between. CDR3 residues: CASTPQSGKSQPQHF. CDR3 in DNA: TGCGCCAGCACCCCACAATCAGGGAAAAGTCAGCCCCAGCATTTT.

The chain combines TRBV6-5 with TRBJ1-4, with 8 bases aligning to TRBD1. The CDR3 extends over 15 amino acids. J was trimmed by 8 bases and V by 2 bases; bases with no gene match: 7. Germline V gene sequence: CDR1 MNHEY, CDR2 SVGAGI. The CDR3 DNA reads TGTGCCAGCAGTTACCGCGACAGGGGACGAGAAAAACTGTTTTTT. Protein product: CASSYRDRGREKLFF.

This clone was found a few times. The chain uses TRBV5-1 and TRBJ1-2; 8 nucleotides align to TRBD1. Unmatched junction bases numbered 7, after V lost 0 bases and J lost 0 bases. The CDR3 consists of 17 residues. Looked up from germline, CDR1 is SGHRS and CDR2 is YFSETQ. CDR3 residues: CASSLDPPGQANYGYTF. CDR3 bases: TGCGCCAGCAGCTTGGACCCTCCGGGACAGGCTAACTATGGCTACACCTTC.

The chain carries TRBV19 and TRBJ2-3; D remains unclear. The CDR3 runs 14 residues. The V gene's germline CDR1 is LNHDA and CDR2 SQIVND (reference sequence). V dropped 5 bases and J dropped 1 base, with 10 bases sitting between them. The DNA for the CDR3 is TGTGCCAGTAGTTGGGTAACAGGCACAGATACGCAGTATTTT. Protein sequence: CASSWVTGTDTQYF.

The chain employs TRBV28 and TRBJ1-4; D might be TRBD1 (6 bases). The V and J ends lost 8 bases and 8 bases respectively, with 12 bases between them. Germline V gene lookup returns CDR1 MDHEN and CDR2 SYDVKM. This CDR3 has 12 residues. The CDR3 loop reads CASLGQSEKLFF. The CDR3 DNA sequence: TGTGCCAGCCTAGGACAGAGCGAAAAACTGTTTTTT.

The CDR3 region is CASSIIGEGSNQPQHF. The CDR3 nucleotides read TGTGCCAGTAGTATTATAGGGGAGGGGAGCAATCAGCCCCAGCATTTT. The chain joins TRBV19 to TRBJ1-5; possibly TRBD1 for D (5 bases). Germline V gene data show CDR1 as LNHDA and CDR2 as SQIVND (reference sequence). This CDR3 has 16 residues. V was cut by 3 bases and J by 1 base, with 13 bases left in between.

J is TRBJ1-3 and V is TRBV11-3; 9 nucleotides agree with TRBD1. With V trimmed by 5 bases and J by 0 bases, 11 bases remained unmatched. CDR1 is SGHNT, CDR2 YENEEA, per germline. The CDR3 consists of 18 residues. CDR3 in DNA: TGTGCCAGCAGCCCCCGGGACAGGGATTGGCCCTCTGGAAACACCATATATTTT. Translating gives CASSPRDRDWPSGNTIYF.

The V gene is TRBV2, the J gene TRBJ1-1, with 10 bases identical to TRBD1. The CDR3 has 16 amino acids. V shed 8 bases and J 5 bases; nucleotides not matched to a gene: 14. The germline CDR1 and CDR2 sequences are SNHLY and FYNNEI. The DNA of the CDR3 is TGTGCCAGCTCTCTATCAAGACAGGGGGCAAGAACTGAAGCTTTCTTT. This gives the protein CASSLSRQGARTEAFF.

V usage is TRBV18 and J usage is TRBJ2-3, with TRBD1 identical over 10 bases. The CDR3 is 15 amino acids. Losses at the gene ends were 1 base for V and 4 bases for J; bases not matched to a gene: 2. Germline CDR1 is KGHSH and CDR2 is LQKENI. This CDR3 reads CASSPLGTGADTQYF. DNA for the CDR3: TGTGCCAGCTCACCACTGGGGACAGGGGCAGATACGCAGTATTTT.

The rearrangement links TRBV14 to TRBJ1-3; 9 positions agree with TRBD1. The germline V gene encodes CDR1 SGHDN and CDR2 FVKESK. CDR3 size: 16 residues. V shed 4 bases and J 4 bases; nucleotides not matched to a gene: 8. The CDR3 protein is CASSRLGTGSGNTIYF. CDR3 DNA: TGTGCCAGCAGCCGCCTGGGGACAGGGTCAGGAAACACCATATATTTT.

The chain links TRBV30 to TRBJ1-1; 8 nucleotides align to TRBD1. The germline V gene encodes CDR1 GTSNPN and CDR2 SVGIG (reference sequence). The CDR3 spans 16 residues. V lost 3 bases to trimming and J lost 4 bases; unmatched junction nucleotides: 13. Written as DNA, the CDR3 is TGTGCCTGGAGGGGAGGGACAGGTTTTCTTCGCACTGAAGCTTTCTTT. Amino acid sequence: CAWRGGTGFLRTEAFF.

The CDR3 sequence is CASSSTTGTTFAFF. CDR3 sequence (DNA): TGTGCCAGCAGCTCGACTACCGGGACAACTTTTGCTTTCTTT. This sequence joins TRBV5-4 and TRBJ1-1; D possibly corresponds to TRBD1 (6 bases). The V and J ends lost 3 bases and 11 bases respectively, with 20 bases between them. In germline, CDR1 is SGHNT, CDR2 YYREEE (reference sequence). CDR3 length: 14 residues.

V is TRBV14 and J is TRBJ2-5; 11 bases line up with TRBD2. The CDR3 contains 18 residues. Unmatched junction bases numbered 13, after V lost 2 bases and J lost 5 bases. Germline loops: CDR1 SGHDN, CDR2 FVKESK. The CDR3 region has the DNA TGTGCCAGCAGCCAACAATTCGGGACTAGCGGTGGTCGGGAGACCCAGTACTTC. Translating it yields CASSQQFGTSGGRETQYF.

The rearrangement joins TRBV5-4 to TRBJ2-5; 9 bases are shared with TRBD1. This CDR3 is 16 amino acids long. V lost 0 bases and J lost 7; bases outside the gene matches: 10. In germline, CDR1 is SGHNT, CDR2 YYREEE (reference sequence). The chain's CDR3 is CASSLGTGGGLGTQYF. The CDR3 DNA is TGTGCCAGCAGCTTGGGTACAGGGGGCGGTTTGGGGACCCAGTACTTC.

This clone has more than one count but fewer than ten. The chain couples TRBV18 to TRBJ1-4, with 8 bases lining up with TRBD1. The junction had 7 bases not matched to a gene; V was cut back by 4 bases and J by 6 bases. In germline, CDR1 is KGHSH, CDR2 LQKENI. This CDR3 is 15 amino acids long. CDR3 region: CASSRNRGQDEKLFF. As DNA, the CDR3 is TGTGCCAGCTCACGAAATAGGGGACAGGATGAAAAACTGTTTTTT.

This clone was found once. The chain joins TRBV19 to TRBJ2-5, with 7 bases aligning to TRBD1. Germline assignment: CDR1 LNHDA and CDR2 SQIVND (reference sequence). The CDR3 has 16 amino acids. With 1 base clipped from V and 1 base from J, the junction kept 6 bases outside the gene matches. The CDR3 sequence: CASSIAPRTGQETQYF. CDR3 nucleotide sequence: TGTGCCAGTAGTATAGCCCCTCGGACAGGCCAAGAGACCCAGTACTTC.

The CDR3 sequence: CASSAPRDRGNIQYF. CDR3 nucleotide sequence: TGTGCCAGCAGTGCCCCACGAGACAGGGGAAACATTCAGTACTTC. The rearrangement uses TRBV25-1 and TRBJ2-4; TRBD1 matches at 8 bases. CDR3 length equals 15 residues. Germline-derived CDR1 and CDR2 are MGHDK and SYGVNS. V lost 4 bases and J lost 6; bases outside the gene matches: 8.

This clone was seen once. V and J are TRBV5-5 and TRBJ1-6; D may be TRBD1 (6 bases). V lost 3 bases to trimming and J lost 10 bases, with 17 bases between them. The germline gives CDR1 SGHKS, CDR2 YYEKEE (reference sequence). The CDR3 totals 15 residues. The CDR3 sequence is CASSSIRGGRSPLHF. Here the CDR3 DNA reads TGTGCCAGCAGCTCTATCAGGGGCGGACGATCACCCCTCCACTTT.

CDR3 sequence (DNA): TGTGCCAGCAGTGGGGGCGGCGGAAGCTCCTACAATGAGCAGTTCTTC. This sequence encodes CASSGGGGSSYNEQFF. The J gene is TRBJ2-1, the V gene TRBV5-5, with D tentatively TRBD1 (6 bases). Trimming took 5 bases from V and 0 from J, leaving 15 bases between them. The germline V gene encodes CDR1 SGHKS and CDR2 YYEKEE (reference sequence). This CDR3 contains 16 residues.

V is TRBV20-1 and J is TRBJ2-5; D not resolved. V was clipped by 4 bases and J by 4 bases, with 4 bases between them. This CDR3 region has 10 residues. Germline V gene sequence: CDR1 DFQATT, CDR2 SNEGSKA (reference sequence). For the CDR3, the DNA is TGCAGTGCTACCCGAGAGACCCAGTACTTC. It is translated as CSATRETQYF.

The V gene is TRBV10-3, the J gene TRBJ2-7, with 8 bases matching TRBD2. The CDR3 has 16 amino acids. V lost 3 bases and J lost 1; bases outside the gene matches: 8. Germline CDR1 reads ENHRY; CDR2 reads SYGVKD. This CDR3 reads CAISDRNGGGSYEQYF. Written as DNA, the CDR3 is TGTGCCATCAGTGATAGGAACGGCGGGGGGTCCTACGAGCAGTACTTC.